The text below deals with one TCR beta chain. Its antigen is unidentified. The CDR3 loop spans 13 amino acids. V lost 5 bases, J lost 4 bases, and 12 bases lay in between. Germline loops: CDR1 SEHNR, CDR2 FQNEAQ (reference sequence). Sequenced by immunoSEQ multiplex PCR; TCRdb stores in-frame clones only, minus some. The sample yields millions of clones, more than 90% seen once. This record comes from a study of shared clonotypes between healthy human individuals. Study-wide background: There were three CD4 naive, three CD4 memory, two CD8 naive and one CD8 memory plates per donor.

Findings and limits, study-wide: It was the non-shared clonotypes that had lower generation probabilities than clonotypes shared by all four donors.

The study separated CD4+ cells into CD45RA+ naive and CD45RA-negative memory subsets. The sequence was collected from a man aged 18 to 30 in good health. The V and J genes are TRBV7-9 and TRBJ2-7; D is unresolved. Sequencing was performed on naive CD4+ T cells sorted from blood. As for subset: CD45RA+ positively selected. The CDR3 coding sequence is TGTGCCAGCAGCCCGGACCACCTTTACGAGCAGTACTTC. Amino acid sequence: CASSPDHLYEQYF.